Listed below are T cell receptor beta chains from one sample, sequenced in a study of T cells in Graves' hyperthyroidism and ophthalmopathy. TCRdb fed the multiplex PCR reads into MiXCR, producing one record per CDR3 protein. The table records 400,000 to 600,000 distinct CDR3 sequences, under 25% of them present only once. The sequenced material came from blood. The source of these receptors is a young man with Graves' hyperthyroidism. The CDR3 runs from the conserved cysteine through the conserved F or W. A D gene is named only where the DNA matches it firmly. Only part of the rows carry a size: once, few, many, or a class if the clone is expanded.

TRBD1	TRBV6-1	TRBJ1-2	.	TGTGCCAGCAGCCTTAGCACAGGGGTCTTAGCTAACTATGGCTACACCTTC	CASSLSTGVLANYGYTF
.	TRBV20-1	TRBJ2-7	.	TGCAGTGCAGGACGAGGGACTCCCTACGAGCAGTACTTC	CSAGRGTPYEQYF
.	TRBV7-9	TRBJ1-2	once	TGTGCCAGCAGCTTAGCACTATACTATGGCTACACCTTC	CASSLALYYGYTF
.	TRBV6-6	TRBJ1-5	many	TGTGCCAGCAGTTCCCTACCTCGAGCGAGCAATCAGCCCCAGCATTTT	CASSSLPRASNQPQHF
TRBD2	TRBV12-3/TRBV12-4	TRBJ2-5	.	TGTGCCAGCAGTTTATACCCTAGCGGGTCAAAGGAGACCCAGTACTTC	CASSLYPSGSKETQYF
TRBD1	TRBV12-3/TRBV12-4	TRBJ1-5	many	TGTGCCAGCAGTTTACGACAGGGTGTCCCCCGGCCCCAGCATTTT	CASSLRQGVPRPQHF
.	TRBV9	TRBJ2-2	many	TGTGCCAGCAGCGTAGTCACTGGCGGGTACGACACCGGGGAGCTGTTTTTT	CASSVVTGGYDTGELFF
TRBD1	TRBV2	TRBJ1-2	few	TGTGCCAGCAGTGAAGTGGCAGGGGGGAACTATGGCTACACCTTC	CASSEVAGGNYGYTF
.	TRBV9	TRBJ1-2	many	TGTGCCAGCAGCGTAGGACAGAACTATGGCTACACCTTC	CASSVGQNYGYTF
.	TRBV6-2/TRBV6-3	TRBJ1-1	many	TGTGCCAGCAGCCAATCCCCACCTTCGGTAGCTTTCTTT	CASSQSPPSVAFF
.	TRBV20-1	TRBJ1-3	few	TGCAGTGCTACCGGGGCAGGCTCTGGAAACACCATATATTTT	CSATGAGSGNTIYF
TRBD1	TRBV6-2/TRBV6-3	TRBJ2-7	.	TGTGCCAGTTCCGCGGGACAGGCGGACTACGAGCAGTACTTC	CASSAGQADYEQYF
TRBD1	TRBV7-9	TRBJ2-7	many	TGTGCCAGCAGAGGACAGGGGGCGAGCGAGCAGTACTTC	CASRGQGASEQYF
TRBD1	TRBV15	TRBJ2-4	many	TGTGCCACCAGCAGCCGACAGGGTTTTGACAAAAACATTCAGTACTTC	CATSSRQGFDKNIQYF
.	TRBV27	TRBJ1-5	many	TGTGCCAGCAGCGTCCAGGGTAATCAGCCCCAGCATTTT	CASSVQGNQPQHF
.	TRBV27	TRBJ2-7	many	TGTGCCAGCAGGGGCTATTCGAAGGGCTACGAGCAGTACTTC	CASRGYSKGYEQYF
TRBD1	TRBV6-2/TRBV6-3	TRBJ2-2	many	TGTGCCAGCAGTTACTCAGGGGGCCCGAACACCGGGGAGCTGTTTTTT	CASSYSGGPNTGELFF
.	TRBV12-3/TRBV12-4	TRBJ1-2	many	TGTGCCAGCAGTTTCATGGCAGATAATGGCTACACCTTC	CASSFMADNGYTF
.	TRBV30	TRBJ1-2	many	TGTGCCCATAAGAGGAGAGGGCTAAAGATCGATGGCTACACCTTC	CAHKRRGLKIDGYTF
.	TRBV12-3/TRBV12-4	TRBJ1-2	many	TGTGCCAGCAGTTTGGAGGTTAACTATGGCTACACCTTC	CASSLEVNYGYTF
.	TRBV18	TRBJ1-2	many	TGTGCCAGCTCGCCAGACATCCTTCGGGATGGCTACACCTTC	CASSPDILRDGYTF
.	TRBV6-1	TRBJ1-2	once	TGTGCCAGCAGCGGATCGGACATCATTCATTATGGTTACACCTTC	CASSGSDIIHYGYTF
.	TRBV27	TRBJ2-7	many	TGTGCCAGCAAATGGAGCACAGGGAATTCCTACGAGCAGTACTTC	CASKWSTGNSYEQYF
.	TRBV5-6	TRBJ1-3	.	TGTGCCAGCAGCTACCCCCACCCTGGAAACACCATATATTTT	CASSYPHPGNTIYF
TRBD1	TRBV4-1	TRBJ2-7	many	TGCGCCAGCAGCCCGTACCGGGACAGGACCTACGAGCAGTACTTC	CASSPYRDRTYEQYF
.	TRBV6-1	TRBJ1-1	few	TGTGCCAGCACCTCAGGGTTTGGCACTGAAGCTTTCTTT	CASTSGFGTEAFF
.	TRBV6-5	TRBJ2-5	once	TGTGCCAGCAGCTTAGAGCCGGCAGACCAAGAGACCCAGTACTTC	CASSLEPADQETQYF
TRBD1	TRBV12-3/TRBV12-4	TRBJ1-5	.	TGTGCCAGCAGAACAGGGGGCGAAGGTCAGCCCCAGCATTTT	CASRTGGEGQPQHF